The 6 T cell receptor beta chains presented below share a single source sample, sequenced in a study of Tregs in tolerant kidney transplant recipients. Generated by immunoSEQ multiplex PCR, the TCRdb table keeps only in-frame clones and is missing some. The sample includes 25,000 to 35,000 clones. The source was CD8+ T cells from blood, collected before the transplant. The receptors come from a human donor who received a combined kidney and bone marrow transplant.

About this clone: The sequence runs out 3 residues before the end of the CDR3; the remainder is reconstructed from the germline J gene. The rearrangement uses TRBV7-9 and TRBJ2-1; tentative D call: TRBD1 (6 bases). CDR3 length: 15 residues. The germline V and J ends were trimmed by 5 bases and 9 bases, with 20 bases remaining between them. Germline loops: CDR1 SEHNR, CDR2 FQNEAQ (reference sequence). The CDR3 sequence: CASSPGTPLGSEQFF. CDR3 DNA, as far as it was read: TGTGCCAGCAGCCCCGGGACACCACTAGGAAGTGAG.

Note on this clone: From the germline J gene comes the end of the CDR3, since the read stops 3 residues before it. The V call is TRBV7-7, the J call TRBJ2-7; TRBD2 might be the D (5 bases). Per germline, CDR1 SSHAT and CDR2 FNYEAQ (reference sequence). The CDR3 loop spans 13 amino acids. Deletions cut 8 bases from V and 5 bases from J, with 16 bases between. Incomplete CDR3 DNA: TGTGCCAGCTCAAGGTCCATCGGGGACGAG. Translation: CASSRSIGDE. The whole CDR3 is CASSRSIGDEQYF.

In the case of this clone: Read data end 3 residues before the CDR3 end; the end is taken from the germline J gene. The rearrangement joins TRBV28 to TRBJ2-1; 13 bases line up with TRBD2. The CDR3 is 14 amino acids. Germline CDR1 reads MDHEN; CDR2 reads SYDVKM. After removal of 6 bases from V and 7 bases from J, the junction contained 3 bases not matched to a gene. CDR3 bases read: TGTGCCAGCAGCTGGACTAGCGGGAGTAATGAG. Translated: CASSWTSGSNE. The complete CDR3 sequence is CASSWTSGSNEQFF.

Notes on this clone: The CDR3 goes on 3 residues after the read ends, and that part is filled in from the germline J gene. The genes are TRBV2 and TRBJ1-6, with unresolved D. CDR3 length: 16 residues. Germline V gene data show CDR1 as SNHLY and CDR2 as FYNNEI. With 0 bases removed from V and 7 bases from J, the gap between germline ends came to 13 bases. CDR3 region: CASSEAAATTNSPLHF. The sequenced part of the CDR3 DNA is TGTGCCAGCAGTGAAGCGGCCGCGACTACCAATTCACCC.

Concerning this clone: The read halts 3 residues ahead of the CDR3 end, with the missing end drawn from the germline J gene. J is TRBJ2-7 and V is TRBV19, with a possible D match to TRBD2 (6 bases). Germline CDR1 and CDR2: LNHDA and SQIVND (reference sequence). This CDR3 region has 13 residues. The V and J ends lost 5 bases and 0 bases respectively, with 8 bases between them. The CDR3 loop reads CASSGGDSYEQYF. Partial CDR3 DNA: TGTGCCAGTAGTGGCGGGGACTCCTACGAG.

The CDR3 loop reads CASSPGGQGYTF. Partial CDR3 DNA: TGTGCCAGCTCACCGGGGGGGCAAGGC. The V gene is TRBV18, the J gene TRBJ1-2, with D perhaps TRBD1 (6 bases). The missing CDR3 end, 3 residues past where the read stops, is filled in from the germline J gene. CDR1 KGHSH and CDR2 LQKENI come from the germline V gene. The CDR3 runs to 12 residues.